This is a list of T cell receptor beta chains from one sample in a study of T cell responses to AZD1222 COVID-19 vaccine. TCRdb keeps only in-frame clones here, not all; method: immunoSEQ multiplex PCR. There are about 100,000 clones in the sample; 87% occur only once, and more than 3.5% lies in the top ten. Sequenced here: peripheral blood, sampled on day 0 of MenACWY control vaccination. The receptor source for this set is an adult in good health. The CDR3 runs from the conserved cysteine through the conserved F or W. D genes are given only for firm matches. For some rows the clone size is stated as once, few or many, or as a class when expanded; others skip it.

clone size: -
D gene: -
J gene: TRBJ2-3
V gene: TRBV6-1
CDR3 DNA: TGTGCCAGCAGTGAAATGCAGTTTAGCACAGATACGCAGTATTTT
CDR3 protein: CASSEMQFSTDTQYF

clone size: -
D gene: -
J gene: TRBJ1-1
V gene: TRBV19
CDR3 DNA: TGTGCCAGTGGGGGCGCGGAAACTGAAGCTTTCTTT
CDR3 protein: CASGGAETEAFF

clone size: -
D gene: -
J gene: TRBJ2-7
V gene: TRBV27
CDR3 DNA: TGTGCCAGCAGTGTGACTGGGAGCTCCTACGAGCAGTACTTC
CDR3 protein: CASSVTGSSYEQYF

clone size: -
D gene: -
J gene: TRBJ1-1
V gene: TRBV11-2
CDR3 DNA: TGTGCCAGCAGGTTGGGGGAGAACACTGAAGCTTTCTTT
CDR3 protein: CASRLGENTEAFF

clone size: -
D gene: TRBD2
J gene: TRBJ2-7
V gene: TRBV27
CDR3 DNA: TGTGCCAGCAGTCAAACTAGCGGGAGTTACGAGCAGTACTTC
CDR3 protein: CASSQTSGSYEQYF

clone size: -
D gene: TRBD2
J gene: TRBJ2-7
V gene: TRBV5-5
CDR3 DNA: TGTGCCAGCAGCTTGCTAGCGGGAGGAGACGAGCAGTACTTC
CDR3 protein: CASSLLAGGDEQYF

clone size: -
D gene: -
J gene: TRBJ1-1
V gene: TRBV10-3
CDR3 DNA: TGTGCCATCTCGGGGGCAGGGTTCGGCGAAGCTTTCTTT
CDR3 protein: CAISGAGFGEAFF

clone size: -
D gene: TRBD1
J gene: TRBJ2-1
V gene: TRBV19
CDR3 DNA: TGTGCCAGTAGTCCCGGGACAGACTACAATGAGCAGTTCTTC
CDR3 protein: CASSPGTDYNEQFF

clone size: once
D gene: TRBD2
J gene: TRBJ2-1
V gene: TRBV7-2
CDR3 DNA: TGTGCCAGCAGCTCTAGCGGGGGGGTCTACAATGAGCAGTTCTTC
CDR3 protein: CASSSSGGVYNEQFF

clone size: -
D gene: -
J gene: TRBJ1-2
V gene: TRBV2
CDR3 DNA: TGTGCCAGCATCCAAGGGGGTAGCGGGTATGGCTACACCTTC
CDR3 protein: CASIQGGSGYGYTF

clone size: -
D gene: TRBD2
J gene: TRBJ2-3
V gene: TRBV5-4
CDR3 DNA: TGTGCCAGCAGCTTGGCCACGGCTAGCGGATACACAGATACGCAGTATTTT
CDR3 protein: CASSLATASGYTDTQYF

clone size: -
D gene: -
J gene: TRBJ1-2
V gene: TRBV12-3/TRBV12-4
CDR3 DNA: TGTGCCAGCAGTTTACAGAACCGGTATGGCTACACCTTC
CDR3 protein: CASSLQNRYGYTF

clone size: -
D gene: -
J gene: TRBJ1-2
V gene: TRBV7-9
CDR3 DNA: TGTGCCAGCAGCTTACCCAGGGACAACTATGGCTACACCTTC
CDR3 protein: CASSLPRDNYGYTF

clone size: -
D gene: TRBD1
J gene: TRBJ2-7
V gene: TRBV28
CDR3 DNA: TGTGCCAGCAGTTTATGGTCAGGGGGTCGGGCCTACGAGCAGTACTTC
CDR3 protein: CASSLWSGGRAYEQYF

clone size: -
D gene: -
J gene: TRBJ1-2
V gene: TRBV28
CDR3 DNA: TGTGCCAGCAGTTTAGGGACCTATGGCTACACCTTC
CDR3 protein: CASSLGTYGYTF